Below are 15 T cell receptor beta chains sequenced from a single sample in a study of blood T cells in healthy people across ages. The authors ran a second PCR of roughly 6 to 11 cycles using a sample-barcoded 5' primer and a J-beta primer mix. TCRdb passed the 5' RACE reads through MiXCR, listing each CDR3 protein once. The sample consists of about 830,000 distinct CDR3 sequences, around 68% of them appearing once. The sequenced sample consisted of blood. The receptors stem from a man between 25 and 39 years old in good health.

The chain employs TRBV29-1 and TRBJ2-5; D possibly uses TRBD1 or TRBD2 (6 bases each). The DNA matches TRBJ2-7 better at its end, which makes the J call doubtful. In germline, CDR1 is SQVTM, CDR2 ANQGSEA. The CDR3 loop spans 13 amino acids. The DNA of the CDR3 is TGCAGCGTTGAGAGGGGGACTGGCTACGAGCAGTACTTC. Translating gives CSVERGTGYEQYF.

The chain carries TRBV12-3 or TRBV12-4 and TRBJ2-1; 13 bases are shared with TRBD2. The CDR3 sequence is 16 residues long. V lost 7 bases to trimming and J lost 6 bases; unmatched junction nucleotides: 9. The chain's CDR3 is CASTQTTSGGANEQFF. CDR3 sequence (DNA): TGTGCCAGCACCCAGACTACTAGCGGGGGGGCCAATGAGCAGTTCTTC.

The chain has TRBV4-3 and TRBJ2-3; 7 nucleotides match TRBD2. Germline CDR1 and CDR2: LGHNA and YSLEER. The CDR3 runs to 16 residues. J lost 0 bases, V lost 1 base, and 4 bases had no gene match. In DNA form, the CDR3 reads TGCGCCAGCAGCCAAGGGACTAGACACAGCACAGATACGCAGTATTTT. Translating it yields CASSQGTRHSTDTQYF.

This clonotype was counted a single time. The V and J genes are TRBV20-1 and TRBJ2-7, with 9 bases lining up with TRBD1. Trimming cost V 0 bases and J 3 bases; bases outside gene matches: 6. CDR1 is DFQATT and CDR2 is SNEGSKA in the germline V gene (reference sequence). The CDR3 is 15 amino acids. The CDR3 coding sequence is TGCAGTGCTAGAGAAAAGGGACAGGGAGTCTACGAGCAGTACTTC. Translated: CSAREKGQGVYEQYF.

The chain recombines TRBV4-3 with TRBJ2-5; D gene ambiguous. In germline, CDR1 is LGHNA, CDR2 YSLEER. The V and J ends lost 1 base and 4 bases respectively, with 7 bases between them. CDR3 size: 13 residues. For the CDR3, the DNA is TGCGCCAGCAGCCAAGGGGAAGCAGAGACCCAGTACTTC. This encodes CASSQGEAETQYF.

The J gene is TRBJ2-4, the V gene TRBV20-1; 10 nucleotides agree with TRBD2. The J call is doubtful: the DNA matches TRBJ2-5 better. The germline V gene has CDR1 DFQATT and CDR2 SNEGSKA (reference sequence). The CDR3 runs to 15 residues. The CDR3 reads CSARSGVAGGETQYF. In DNA form, the CDR3 reads TGCAGTGCTAGATCAGGGGTAGCGGGAGGAGAGACCCAGTACTTC.

This clonotype was counted a single time. CDR3 in DNA: TGCGCCAGCAGCCAAGATTTGTACCTGGACTATGGCTACACCTTC. Its translation: CASSQDLYLDYGYTF. The chain joins TRBV4-3 to TRBJ1-2; D is ambiguous. Germline V lookup: CDR1 LGHNA, CDR2 YSLEER. The CDR3 is made up of 15 amino acids. V lost 0 bases, J lost 3 bases, and 11 bases lay in between.

The V and J genes are TRBV6-5 and TRBJ2-5; 7 bases fit TRBD1. J was trimmed by 2 bases and V by 7 bases; bases with no gene match: 13. Per the germline V gene, CDR1 is MNHEY and CDR2 is SVGAGI. The CDR3 is 16 amino acids. The CDR3 DNA is TGTGCCAGCAAAATATCGGGACAGACTTTACAAGAGACCCAGTACTTC. Translation: CASKISGQTLQETQYF.

This chain links TRBV7-3 with TRBJ2-5; possible D gene TRBD1, 6 bases. The J call may be incorrect, as the DNA end agrees better with TRBJ2-7. Germline V gene sequence: CDR1 SGHTA, CDR2 FQGTGA. This CDR3 is 15 amino acids long. This CDR3 reads CASSPGVAETYEQYF. In nucleotides, the CDR3 is TGTGCCAGCAGCCCAGGGGTGGCAGAAACTTACGAGCAGTACTTC.

The V gene is TRBV21-1, the J gene TRBJ2-5; the table's TRBD2 call for D was not verified on the DNA. The end of the DNA fits TRBJ2-7 better, so the J call may be wrong. TRBV21-1 is marked as a pseudogene. This CDR3 has 14 residues. CDR3 sequence (DNA): TGTGCCAGCAGCATACTAGCGGGAGACTACGAGCAGTACTTC. It translates to CASSILAGDYEQYF.

The rearrangement links TRBV6-6 to TRBJ1-2, with 8 bases aligning to TRBD1. V lost 5 bases to trimming and J lost 8 bases; unmatched junction nucleotides: 7. CDR1 and CDR2 from the germline V gene are MNHNY and SVGAGI (reference sequence). This CDR3 spans 13 amino acids. The CDR3 loop reads CASSKQGDQGYTF. CDR3 nucleotides: TGTGCCAGCAGTAAACAGGGGGATCAGGGCTACACCTTC.

V usage is TRBV29-1 and J usage is TRBJ2-7, with 7 bases identical to TRBD1. This CDR3 is 13 amino acids long. V trimming: 4 bases; J trimming: 2 bases; junction bases outside the gene matches: 5. Germline assignment: CDR1 SQVTM and CDR2 ANQGSEA. CDR3 coding DNA: TGCAGCGTTGCTACAGGGGACACCTACGAGCAGTACTTC. Translating it yields CSVATGDTYEQYF.

V and J are TRBV7-2 and TRBJ2-1; D perhaps matches TRBD1 (5 bases). Germline V gene sequence: CDR1 SGHTA, CDR2 FQGNSA. CDR3 size: 15 residues. Trimming took off 6 bases at V and 9 bases at J, with 21 bases between the two ends. CDR3 loop: CASRASRSGRGEQFF. CDR3 in DNA: TGTGCCAGCAGAGCCAGCCGTTCAGGGCGAGGTGAGCAGTTCTTC.

The V call is TRBV7-8, the J call TRBJ2-6; a possible D gene is TRBD2 (6 bases). V was trimmed by 0 bases and J by 2 bases, leaving 11 bases between them. This CDR3 spans 17 amino acids. Per germline, CDR1 SGHVS and CDR2 FQNEAQ. CDR3 protein: CASSLAEGRAGANVLTF. CDR3 sequence (DNA): TGTGCCAGCAGCTTAGCGGAGGGACGGGCTGGGGCCAACGTCCTGACTTTC. The full variable domain, with the rest looked up from reference TRBV7-8 and TRBJ2-6, is GAGVSQSPRYKVAKRGQDVALRCDPISGHVSLFWYQQALGQGPEFLTYFQNEAQLDKSGLPSDRFFAERPEGSVSTLKIQRTQQEDSAVYLCASSLAEGRAGANVLTFGAGSRLTVL.

This sequence joins TRBV7-9 and TRBJ2-3; 9 bases agree with TRBD2. This CDR3 has 16 residues. Germline V gene sequence: CDR1 SEHNR, CDR2 FQNEAQ (reference sequence). V lost 4 bases to trimming and J lost 3 bases; unmatched junction nucleotides: 8. CDR3 sequence: CASSSYPAGGTDTQYF. Written as DNA, the CDR3 is TGTGCCAGCAGCTCCTACCCGGCGGGGGGGACAGATACGCAGTATTTT.